The 8 T cell receptor beta chains in this list originate from one sample, sequenced in a study of cytomegalovirus exposure and HLA in healthy donors. The PCR used 60 Vbeta and 13 Jbeta primers. Here immunoSEQ multiplex PCR was the method, and the copy in TCRdb shows in-frame clones only, minus some. The table lists fewer than 150,000 clones, about three quarters of them singletons. The sequencing input was PBMCs. Receptors were obtained from a woman between 25 and 40 years old in good health and CMV-seronegative.

CDR3 in amino acids: CASSLQGSGTEAFF. As DNA, the CDR3 is TGTGCCAGCAGCTTGCAGGGTTCGGGCACTGAAGCTTTCTTT. The chain has TRBV5-5 and TRBJ1-1; possibly TRBD1 for D (5 bases). Trimming left V 1 base short and J 4 bases short, with 11 bases between. The CDR3 totals 14 residues. Germline loops: CDR1 SGHKS, CDR2 YYEKEE (reference sequence).

This sequence joins TRBV11-2 and TRBJ1-4; weak D call: TRBD1 (5 bases). V was clipped by 5 bases and J by 0 bases, with 13 bases between them. The CDR3 has 16 residues. Looked up from germline, CDR1 is SGHAT and CDR2 is FQNNGV. The CDR3 nucleotides are TGTGCCAGCAGCGGAGTAATCAGGGCAACTAATGAAAAACTGTTTTTT. This encodes CASSGVIRATNEKLFF.

The chain has TRBV5-1 and TRBJ2-3; 8 bases agree with TRBD2. J gave up 1 base and V 4 bases, and 17 bases lay outside the gene matches. The CDR3 is 19 residues long. The germline V gene has CDR1 SGHRS and CDR2 YFSETQ. CDR3 region: CASSPRWSGSGSGTDTQYF. As DNA, the CDR3 is TGCGCCAGCAGCCCCCGGTGGAGCGGGAGTGGGAGCGGCACAGATACGCAGTATTTT.

V usage is TRBV6-6 and J usage is TRBJ2-5; D is ambiguous. Deletions cut 5 bases from V and 2 bases from J, with 3 bases between. Per germline, CDR1 MNHNY and CDR2 SVGAGI (reference sequence). There are 11 residues in the CDR3. The CDR3: CASSTQETQYF. In DNA, the CDR3 is TGTGCCAGCAGTACTCAAGAGACCCAGTACTTC.

V is TRBV27 and J is TRBJ2-3, with D perhaps TRBD2 (5 bases). Looked up from germline, CDR1 is MNHEY and CDR2 is SMNVEV (reference sequence). The CDR3 runs to 11 residues. With 8 bases removed from V and 7 bases from J, the gap between germline ends came to 10 bases. CDR3 nucleotide sequence: TGTGCCAGCGCGAGCGGCCATACGCAGTATTTT. It specifies CASASGHTQYF.

The chain links TRBV18 to TRBJ1-1; 8 nucleotides agree with TRBD1. From germline, CDR1 is KGHSH and CDR2 LQKENI. CDR3 length equals 14 residues. V lost 2 bases, J lost 6 bases, and 5 bases stayed unmatched. The DNA for the CDR3 is TGTGCCAGCTCACCAGACAGGGGAATCGCTGAAGCTTTCTTT. As protein: CASSPDRGIAEAFF.

V usage is TRBV5-1 and J usage is TRBJ1-1, with TRBD1 identical over 9 bases. Trimming removed 6 bases from V and 5 bases from J; junction bases left unmatched: 11. The CDR3 has 15 residues. The germline V gene encodes CDR1 SGHRS and CDR2 YFSETQ. CDR3 protein: CASNRGDREWTEAFF. The CDR3 DNA reads TGCGCCAGCAACAGAGGGGACAGGGAGTGGACTGAAGCTTTCTTT. Drawing the rest from reference TRBV5-1 and TRBJ1-1, the complete variable domain is KAGVTQTPRYLIKTRGQQVTLSCSPISGHRSVSWYQQTPGQGLQFLFEYFSETQRNKGNFPGRFSGRQFSNSRSEMNVSTLELGDSALYLCASNRGDREWTEAFFGQGTRLTVV.

In its sample, this clone was seen once. V is TRBV6-1 and J is TRBJ2-7; 8 bases agree with TRBD1. The CDR3 loop spans 14 amino acids. V dropped 7 bases and J dropped 2; count of bases not matched to a gene: 7. Germline lookup yields CDR1 MNHNS and CDR2 SASEGT. CDR3 nucleotides: TGTGCCAGCACCCCCCGGGACAGGACCTACGAGCAGTACGTC. It is translated as CASTPRDRTYEQYV.